In this sample, the clone carrying this T cell receptor beta chain turned up a few times. Its antigen is unidentified. TCRdb re-called the 5' RACE reads with MiXCR, one entry per CDR3 protein. The table lists 500,000 to 650,000 distinct CDR3 sequences, about a fifth of them singletons. With 2 bases removed from V and 2 bases from J, the gap between germline ends came to 3 bases. There are 12 residues in the CDR3. This entry is derived from a study of T-cell memory formation after mild COVID-19. In the study overall: Among the donors, TCR clusters were largely specific to each donor.

Study-level points and caveats: A second wave of clones peaked on day 37, and their SARS-CoV-2 specificity went unconfirmed.

This sequence joins TRBV12-3 or TRBV12-4 and TRBJ2-5; D gene ambiguous. Specimen: PBMCs or a T cell subset sorted from them (not recorded which). This receptor was identified in an adult woman who had mild COVID-19 (a few samples of this study predate the infection). Cell type and time point are not known. CDR3 sequence reads: CASSLWQETQYF. The CDR3 coding sequence is TGTGCCAGCAGTTTATGGCAAGAGACCCAGTACTTC.